Each of the 30 T cell receptor beta chains below was sequenced from the same sample in a study of cytomegalovirus exposure and HLA in healthy donors. Primers included in the PCR were 60 Vbeta and 13 Jbeta primers. This table comes from immunoSEQ multiplex PCR, and its TCRdb copy is limited to in-frame clones, with some not included. The repertoire holds 130,000 to 150,000 clones, with about four fifths as singletons. The sequencing input was PBMCs. These receptors all stem from a male donor in good health and CMV-seropositive.

The rearrangement uses TRBV12-5 and TRBJ2-5, with 10 bases aligning to TRBD2. The CDR3 runs 18 residues. V trimming: 1 base; J trimming: 4 bases; junction bases outside the gene matches: 12. Germline loops: CDR1 LGHNT, CDR2 FRNRAP. The CDR3 reads CASGLESLGLAVPETQYF. In nucleotides, the CDR3 is TGTGCTAGTGGTTTGGAATCACTTGGACTAGCGGTCCCAGAGACCCAGTACTTC.

V and J are TRBV12-5 and TRBJ2-3, with a tentative D call TRBD2 (6 bases). Deletions cut 0 bases from V and 0 bases from J, with 13 bases between. Germline V gene sequence: CDR1 LGHNT, CDR2 FRNRAP. CDR3 length: 17 amino acids. CDR3 DNA: TGTGCTAGTGGTTTGGTAAGGCTAGCGTCTAGCACAGATACGCAGTATTTT. Its protein product is CASGLVRLASSTDTQYF.

The V gene is TRBV4-1, the J gene TRBJ1-6, with 8 bases identical to TRBD1. Germline CDR1 is MGHRA and CDR2 is YSYEKL. The CDR3 totals 16 residues. V lost 1 base and J lost 9; bases outside the gene matches: 8. The CDR3, as DNA: TGCGCCAGCAGCCAAGTTTTGGACAGGGTAGGTTCACCCCTCCACTTT. Translating it yields CASSQVLDRVGSPLHF.

The CDR3 DNA reads TGTGCCAGCAGTTTCAGTACCTACGAGCAGTACTTC. It specifies CASSFSTYEQYF. This chain uses TRBV27 with TRBJ2-7; D is uncertain. The CDR3 runs to 12 residues. The ends were cut back, 3 bases at V and 2 bases at J, with 5 bases in the middle. Germline loops: CDR1 MNHEY, CDR2 SMNVEV (reference sequence).

The rearrangement uses TRBV29-1 and TRBJ1-2; 8 bases align to TRBD1. Germline trimming cut 4 bases from V and 4 bases from J; bases unmatched to any gene: 5. The CDR3 length is 13 residues. Germline CDR1 SQVTM, CDR2 ANQGSEA. CDR3 DNA: TGCAGCGTTGGACAGGGGCGGATCTATGGCTACACCTTC. Encoded protein: CSVGQGRIYGYTF.

The chain has TRBV28 and TRBJ2-2, with 7 bases aligning to TRBD2. Germline-derived CDR1 and CDR2 are MDHEN and SYDVKM. Losses at the gene ends were 5 bases for V and 7 bases for J; bases not matched to a gene: 10. The CDR3 loop spans 15 amino acids. The CDR3 here is CASSPYTSAGGELFF. The CDR3 region has the DNA TGTGCCAGCAGTCCCTACACTAGCGCCGGCGGGGAGCTGTTTTTT.

The chain uses TRBV6-6 and TRBJ1-2; D not resolved. Germline values: CDR1 MNHNY, CDR2 SVGAGI (reference sequence). V was pared by 6 bases and J by 4 bases, with 15 bases between. The CDR3 loop spans 14 amino acids. The chain's CDR3 is CASSFEAISYGYTF. CDR3 nucleotides: TGTGCCAGCAGCTTCGAGGCGATATCCTATGGCTACACCTTC.

The genes are TRBV28 and TRBJ2-1; no reliable D call. Germline CDR1 reads MDHEN; CDR2 reads SYDVKM. There are 11 residues in the CDR3. With 6 bases removed from V and 3 bases from J, the gap between germline ends came to 3 bases. This CDR3 is CASSYYNEQFF. The CDR3 coding sequence is TGTGCCAGCAGCTACTACAATGAGCAGTTCTTC.

This rearrangement joins TRBV9 to TRBJ2-1, with 9 bases lining up with TRBD2. CDR1 and CDR2 (germline): SGDLS, YYNGEE. This CDR3 has 15 amino acids. V shed 2 bases, J shed 4 bases, and the junction held 4 bases outside the gene matches. The CDR3 here is CASSVQGLAYNEQFF. CDR3 bases: TGTGCCAGCAGCGTTCAGGGACTAGCTTACAATGAGCAGTTCTTC.

This rearrangement joins TRBV11-3 to TRBJ2-3, with 7 bases identical to TRBD1. The germline CDR1 and CDR2 sequences are SGHNT and YENEEA. V lost 1 base to trimming and J lost 2 bases; unmatched junction nucleotides: 3. This CDR3 region has 15 residues. The CDR3 region is CASSLGQGNTDTQYF. The CDR3 DNA follows: TGTGCCAGCAGCTTAGGACAGGGCAACACAGATACGCAGTATTTT.

DNA for the CDR3: TGTGCCAGCAGCGTTTTAAAAATGAACACTGAAGCTTTCTTT. Translating it yields CASSVLKMNTEAFF. The genes are TRBV7-9 and TRBJ1-1; no definite D call. Trimming took 5 bases from V and 0 from J, leaving 10 bases between them. This CDR3 comprises 14 residues. Germline assignment: CDR1 SEHNR and CDR2 FQNEAQ (reference sequence).

This chain connects TRBV5-1 to TRBJ2-3, with a tentative D call TRBD2 (7 bases). This CDR3 is built from 14 residues. Germline V gives CDR1 SGHRS, CDR2 YFSETQ. Trimming shortened V by 2 bases and J by 5 bases, and 12 bases separated the two germline ends. This chain's CDR3 is CASSFRGAKDTQYF. CDR3 sequence (DNA): TGCGCCAGCAGCTTCCGGGGGGCAAAAGATACGCAGTATTTT.

This clone was picked up one time. V is TRBV6-5 and J is TRBJ2-1, with TRBD2 matching 10 bases. The CDR3 length is 13 residues. V shed 0 bases, J shed 12 bases, and the junction held 2 bases outside the gene matches. Germline lookup yields CDR1 MNHEY and CDR2 SVGAGI. The CDR3 sequence is CASSYSLAGAQFF. The CDR3 nucleotides are TGTGCCAGCAGTTACTCGCTAGCGGGGGCGCAGTTCTTC.

This clone showed up just a few times. The chain joins TRBV7-9 to TRBJ2-3; 13 bases line up with TRBD2. V shed 1 base, J shed 0 bases, and the junction held 7 bases outside the gene matches. The CDR3 runs to 19 residues. Germline CDR1 reads SEHNR; CDR2 reads FQNEAQ (reference sequence). The CDR3, as DNA: TGTGCCAGCAGCTTAGAGCATGGACTAGCGGGGGCCAGCACAGATACGCAGTATTTT. Its protein product is CASSLEHGLAGASTDTQYF.

Remarks on this clone: Other DNA sequences of this sample code for an identical CDR3. This rearrangement joins TRBV7-8 to TRBJ2-1; no firm D call. Trimming pared 1 base from V and 0 bases from J, leaving 10 bases between. CDR3 size: 16 residues. Germline CDR1 and CDR2: SGHVS and FQNEAQ. The CDR3 sequence is CASSLVGGSSYNEQFF. CDR3 DNA sequence: TGTGCCAGCAGCTTAGTAGGCGGCAGCTCCTACAATGAGCAGTTCTTC.

This clone was observed a single time. This CDR3 reads CASSWTANYGYTF. CDR3 bases: TGTGCCAGCAGTTGGACAGCTAACTATGGCTACACCTTC. The chain is built from TRBV27 and TRBJ1-2; tentatively, D is TRBD1 (6 bases). Trimming removed 4 bases at V and 0 bases at J, with 6 bases between. CDR1 and CDR2 (germline): MNHEY, SMNVEV (reference sequence). The CDR3 has 13 amino acids.

This chain uses TRBV5-4 with TRBJ2-2; D may be TRBD1 (5 bases). Per germline, CDR1 SGHNT and CDR2 YYREEE (reference sequence). This CDR3 comprises 13 residues. V was cut by 1 base and J by 6 bases, with 7 bases left in between. This CDR3 reads CASSLWGPGELFF. The DNA for the CDR3 is TGTGCCAGCAGCTTGTGGGGCCCCGGGGAGCTGTTTTTT. Together with reference TRBV5-4 and TRBJ2-2, the CDR3 gives the full variable domain: ETGVTQSPTHLIKTRGQQVTLRCSSQSGHNTVSWYQQALGQGPQFIFQYYREEENGRGNFPPRFSGLQFPNYSSELNVNALELDDSALYLCASSLWGPGELFFGEGSRLTVL.

The J gene is TRBJ1-2, the V gene TRBV20-1, with D unresolved. Germline V gene sequence: CDR1 DFQATT, CDR2 SNEGSKA (reference sequence). The CDR3 runs to 11 residues. The V end lost 3 bases, the J end lost 1 base, and 3 bases lay between the germline ends. The CDR3 DNA sequence: TGCAGTGCTAGTAATAACTATGGCTACACCTTC. Protein sequence: CSASNNYGYTF.

The chain uses TRBV27 and TRBJ2-3, with D maybe TRBD1 (5 bases). V dropped 2 bases and J dropped 4 bases, with 13 bases sitting between them. Germline CDR1 and CDR2: MNHEY and SMNVEV (reference sequence). The CDR3 runs 15 residues. CDR3 residues: CASSLLQAAADTQYF. The CDR3 DNA follows: TGTGCCAGCAGTTTACTACAGGCTGCTGCAGATACGCAGTATTTT.

The rearrangement joins TRBV4-1 to TRBJ1-1; the D is unclear. The CDR3 consists of 15 residues. The germline CDR1 and CDR2 sequences are MGHRA and YSYEKL. V was shortened by 1 base and J by 1 base, with 10 bases between the two germline ends. In DNA form, the CDR3 reads TGCGCCAGCAGCCAAGTATGGGGAGGGAACACTGAAGCTTTCTTT. This gives the protein CASSQVWGGNTEAFF.

The chain links TRBV4-1 to TRBJ1-5; TRBD1 agrees at 7 bases. The CDR3 covers 17 residues. V lost 2 bases and J lost 3; bases outside the gene matches: 10. Germline CDR1 reads MGHRA; CDR2 reads YSYEKL. The CDR3 region is CASSQLTGTAPNQPQHF. CDR3 coding DNA: TGCGCCAGCAGCCAACTAACCGGGACAGCGCCCAATCAGCCCCAGCATTTT.

The genes are TRBV5-6 and TRBJ2-7, with 7 bases lining up with TRBD1. The CDR3 loop spans 13 amino acids. V was pared by 3 bases and J by 3 bases, with 3 bases of the junction left unmatched. Germline V gene data show CDR1 as SGHDT and CDR2 as YYEEEE. CDR3 in DNA: TGTGCCAGCAGCTCCGGGACAGTCTACGAGCAGTACTTC. This translates into CASSSGTVYEQYF.

This clone was counted many times. V and J are TRBV4-3 and TRBJ1-1; the match to TRBD1 covers 8 bases. The CDR3 totals 13 residues. Germline loops: CDR1 LGHNA, CDR2 YSLEER. With 4 bases clipped from V and 4 bases from J, the junction kept 2 bases outside the gene matches. The CDR3 bases are TGCGCCAGCAGCCTAACAGGGGGCACTGAAGCTTTCTTT. The encoded protein is CASSLTGGTEAFF.

This chain joins TRBV5-1 and TRBJ2-1; D is perhaps TRBD2 (6 bases). The CDR3 contains 13 residues. Per the germline V gene, CDR1 is SGHRS and CDR2 is YFSETQ. Trimming took off 0 bases at V and 7 bases at J, with 8 bases between the two ends. CDR3 residues: CASSLVGGNEQFF. CDR3 nucleotides: TGCGCCAGCAGCTTGGTGGGAGGAAATGAGCAGTTCTTC.

On this clone: At one of its ends the junction is not consistent with the germline gene, which may arise from a read error. Other DNA sequences in the same sample also yield this CDR3. The V and J genes are TRBV6-6 and TRBJ1-1; TRBD1 agrees at 10 bases. The CDR3 sequence is 15 residues long. Germline CDR1 is MNHNY and CDR2 is SVGAGI (reference sequence). The DNA for the CDR3 is TGTGCCAGCAGTTTGGGACAGGGGTTTAACACTGAGGCTTTCTTT. It translates to CASSLGQGFNTEAFF.

As DNA, the CDR3 is TGTGCCAGCAGCCTTACAGGGAACGGCGGCTATGGCTACACCTTC. Protein: CASSLTGNGGYGYTF. The genes are TRBV5-5 and TRBJ1-2; the D gene is possibly TRBD1 (6 bases). The CDR3 runs to 15 residues. Germline loops: CDR1 SGHKS, CDR2 YYEKEE (reference sequence). The V end lost 4 bases, the J end lost 4 bases, and 17 bases lay between the germline ends.

This clone was found once. The rearrangement uses TRBV7-9 and TRBJ2-1, with a weak D call TRBD1 (6 bases). Germline V CDR1 and CDR2: SEHNR, FQNEAQ (reference sequence). The length of the CDR3 is 18 residues. Trimming took off 4 bases at V and 0 bases at J, with 19 bases between the two ends. This chain's CDR3 is CASSSASTGIPSYNEQFF. Here the CDR3 DNA reads TGTGCCAGCAGCTCCGCCTCTACAGGGATCCCCTCCTACAATGAGCAGTTCTTC.

A few counts support this clone. The genes are TRBV2 and TRBJ1-2; no clear D gene. From germline, CDR1 is SNHLY and CDR2 FYNNEI. V lost 1 base to trimming and J lost 0 bases, with 9 bases between them. The CDR3 contains 15 residues. The CDR3 loop is CASSEVRVANYGYTF. In DNA form, the CDR3 reads TGTGCCAGCAGTGAAGTTCGGGTGGCTAACTATGGCTACACCTTC.

This chain links TRBV21-1 with TRBJ2-7; the tabulated D call, TRBD2, remains unverified against the DNA. TRBV21-1 is classified as a pseudogene. The length of the CDR3 is 18 residues. The CDR3 region has the DNA TGTGCCAGCAGCACTTCCCTGGGGAGGAGCGGGAGGTCCTACGAGCAGTACTTC. Protein product: CASSTSLGRSGRSYEQYF.

The chain couples TRBV5-1 to TRBJ1-6; 12 bases are a match to TRBD1. The V gene's germline CDR1 is SGHRS and CDR2 YFSETQ. This CDR3 comprises 17 residues. The V segment lost 0 bases and the J segment 8 bases; nucleotides outside the gene matches: 6. The CDR3 nucleotides read TGCGCCAGCAGCTTGGCCGGGACAGGGGGCTGGGATTCACCCCTCCACTTT. It yields the protein CASSLAGTGGWDSPLHF.